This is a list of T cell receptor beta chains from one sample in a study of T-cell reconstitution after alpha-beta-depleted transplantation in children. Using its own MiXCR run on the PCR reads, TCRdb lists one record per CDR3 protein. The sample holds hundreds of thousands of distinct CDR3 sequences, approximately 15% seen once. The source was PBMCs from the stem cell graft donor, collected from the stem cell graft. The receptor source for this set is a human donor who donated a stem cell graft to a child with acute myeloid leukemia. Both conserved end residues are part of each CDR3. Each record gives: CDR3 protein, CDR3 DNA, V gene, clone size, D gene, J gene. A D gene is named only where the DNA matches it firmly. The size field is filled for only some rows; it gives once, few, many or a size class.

cdr3_aa: CASRPTGGTNEKLFF
cdr3_nt: TGTGCCAGCAGACCTACAGGGGGCACTAATGAAAAACTGTTTTTT
v_call: TRBV7-2
clone_size: NA
d_call: TRBD1
j_call: TRBJ1-4

cdr3_aa: CASSSRQGGEKLFF
cdr3_nt: TGCGCCAGCAGCTCCAGACAGGGGGGCGAAAAACTGTTTTTT
v_call: TRBV5-1
clone_size: NA
d_call: TRBD1
j_call: TRBJ1-4

cdr3_aa: CATSREYGLGGSPLHF
cdr3_nt: TGTGCCACCAGCAGAGAGTACGGGCTGGGGGGTTCACCCCTCCACTTT
v_call: TRBV15
clone_size: many
d_call: NA
j_call: TRBJ1-6

cdr3_aa: CKGGELFF
cdr3_nt: TGCAAGGGCGGGGAGCTGTTTTTT
v_call: TRBV20-1
clone_size: NA
d_call: NA
j_call: TRBJ2-2

cdr3_aa: CASSSHPSGNTIYF
cdr3_nt: TGTGCCAGCAGCTCTCACCCCTCTGGAAACACCATATATTTT
v_call: TRBV7-2
clone_size: NA
d_call: NA
j_call: TRBJ1-3

cdr3_aa: CASRGGFLSGYTF
cdr3_nt: TGTGCCAGCAGGGGAGGTTTCCTCTCTGGCTACACCTTC
v_call: TRBV7-9
clone_size: once
d_call: NA
j_call: TRBJ1-2

cdr3_aa: CASSPGRAGVDNEQFF
cdr3_nt: TGTGCCAGCAGTCCAGGGCGGGCGGGGGTGGATAATGAGCAGTTCTTC
v_call: TRBV7-2
clone_size: few
d_call: TRBD2
j_call: TRBJ2-1

cdr3_aa: CSAFRDIKNIQYF
cdr3_nt: TGCAGTGCTTTCCGGGACATCAAAAACATTCAGTACTTC
v_call: TRBV20-1
clone_size: many
d_call: NA
j_call: TRBJ2-4

cdr3_aa: CASRQGPNEKLFF
cdr3_nt: TGTGCCAGCAGACAGGGGCCCAATGAAAAACTGTTTTTT
v_call: TRBV7-6
clone_size: NA
d_call: TRBD1
j_call: TRBJ1-4

cdr3_aa: CASSLWQGAGANVLTF
cdr3_nt: TGTGCCAGCAGCTTGTGGCAGGGGGCTGGGGCCAACGTCCTGACTTTC
v_call: TRBV5-6
clone_size: many
d_call: TRBD1
j_call: TRBJ2-6

cdr3_aa: CASSLLRQGQGYGYTF
cdr3_nt: TGTGCCAGCAGCTTACTCCGACAGGGGCAGGGCTATGGCTACACCTTC
v_call: TRBV7-2
clone_size: few
d_call: TRBD1
j_call: TRBJ1-2

cdr3_aa: CASSLALQGSSPLHF
cdr3_nt: TGTGCCAGCAGCTTAGCGCTACAGGGTAGTTCACCCCTCCACTTT
v_call: TRBV7-2
clone_size: many
d_call: NA
j_call: TRBJ1-6

cdr3_aa: CSAIPSAGANVLTF
cdr3_nt: TGCAGTGCTATCCCCAGCGCTGGGGCCAACGTCCTGACTTTC
v_call: TRBV20-1
clone_size: many
d_call: NA
j_call: TRBJ2-6

cdr3_aa: CSASTGLETQYF
cdr3_nt: TGCAGCGCCTCCACAGGGTTGGAGACCCAGTACTTC
v_call: TRBV29-1
clone_size: many
d_call: NA
j_call: TRBJ2-5

cdr3_aa: CASSLSAMRNTEAFF
cdr3_nt: TGTGCCAGCAGTTTGTCGGCCATGCGGAACACTGAAGCTTTCTTT
v_call: TRBV12-3/TRBV12-4
clone_size: NA
d_call: NA
j_call: TRBJ1-1

cdr3_aa: CASSRRVLNEQFF
cdr3_nt: TGTGCCAGCAGCCGGCGGGTCTTGAATGAGCAGTTCTTC
v_call: TRBV7-2
clone_size: NA
d_call: NA
j_call: TRBJ2-1

cdr3_aa: CASRWTSEAYNEQFF
cdr3_nt: TGTGCCAGCAGGTGGACTAGCGAAGCCTACAATGAGCAGTTCTTC
v_call: TRBV6-1
clone_size: few
d_call: TRBD2
j_call: TRBJ2-1